This T cell receptor (beta chain) comes out of a study of patients and donors after allogeneic stem cell transplantation. Trimming shortened V by 0 bases and J by 0 bases, and 15 bases separated the two germline ends. CDR3 length equals 18 residues. CDR1 is SGHVS, CDR2 FQNEAQ, per germline. Each CDR3 protein is one row after TCRdb ran MiXCR on the RT-PCR reads. Among tens of thousands of distinct CDR3 sequences listed, around 49% were seen once. The sequence was obtained from a human donor who was either an allogeneic HSCT recipient or a stem cell or donor lymphocyte infusion donor (not recorded which). It is not recorded whose cells these are; they may come from a transplant donor. The V gene is TRBV7-8, the J gene TRBJ1-3; D remains ambiguous. Source material: blood, either unsorted or a sorted T cell fraction (not recorded which). The CDR3 sequence is CASSLAQFATDSGNTIYF. For the CDR3, the DNA is TGTGCCAGCAGCTTAGCGCAGTTTGCGACGGACTCTGGAAACACCATATATTTT. Full variable domain (outside the CDR3, taken from reference TRBV7-8 and TRBJ1-3): GAGVSQSPRYKVAKRGQDVALRCDPISGHVSLFWYQQALGQGPEFLTYFQNEAQLDKSGLPSDRFFAERPEGSVSTLKIQRTQQEDSAVYLCASSLAQFATDSGNTIYFGEGSWLTVV.